A selection of T cell receptor beta chains follows, all from one sample in a study of chemoradiotherapy in HPV16-positive cancers. TCRdb's copy holds only in-frame clones and misses some; the assay was immunoSEQ multiplex PCR. Of thousands of clones listed, around 69% are singletons. The sequencing used tumor tissue, collected from a patient who underwent chemoradiotherapy. Every receptor here comes from a human donor with HPV-associated anogenital cancer. Both conserved end residues are part of each CDR3. D genes are given only for firm matches. The size entry is marked missing in some rows and otherwise reads once, few, many or a size class.

v_gene: TRBV6-1
abundance: once
d_gene: .
j_gene: TRBJ2-7
CDR3nt: TGTGCCACCCGGGACGCGAGCTCCTACGAGCAGTACTTC
CDR3aa: CATRDASSYEQYF

v_gene: TRBV10-3
abundance: .
d_gene: .
j_gene: TRBJ1-1
CDR3nt: TGTGCCATCAGTGAGTCCCTAGCTAGCCAAATAACCACTGAAGCTTTCTTT
CDR3aa: CAISESLASQITTEAFF

v_gene: TRBV5-1
abundance: .
d_gene: .
j_gene: TRBJ2-7
CDR3nt: TGCGCCACCGCTCAAATAACAGGGAGCCACGAGCAGTACTTC
CDR3aa: CATAQITGSHEQYF

v_gene: TRBV11-3
abundance: .
d_gene: .
j_gene: TRBJ1-4
CDR3nt: TGTGCCAGCAGCTACCAACGATGGGCTGAAAAACTGTTTTTT
CDR3aa: CASSYQRWAEKLFF

v_gene: TRBV27
abundance: .
d_gene: .
j_gene: TRBJ2-7
CDR3nt: TGTGCCAGCAGCCCATGGACTTTCCGCGAGCAGTACTTC
CDR3aa: CASSPWTFREQYF

v_gene: TRBV29-1
abundance: .
d_gene: TRBD1
j_gene: TRBJ1-3
CDR3nt: TGCAGCGGTCAGGGGGCGGCTGGAAACACCATATATTTT
CDR3aa: CSGQGAAGNTIYF

v_gene: TRBV7-9
abundance: .
d_gene: TRBD1
j_gene: TRBJ2-2
CDR3nt: TGTGCCAGCAGCTTTCCGAGGGGGCACCCGAACACCGGGGAGCTGTTTTTT
CDR3aa: CASSFPRGHPNTGELFF

v_gene: TRBV7-7
abundance: .
d_gene: .
j_gene: TRBJ2-2
CDR3nt: TGTGCTAGCAGCCAGCAGGGGTTTACCGGGGAGCTGTTTTTT
CDR3aa: CASSQQGFTGELFF

v_gene: TRBV7-9
abundance: few
d_gene: .
j_gene: TRBJ1-1
CDR3nt: TGTGCCAGCAGCTTAGGACGAGGGACTACTGAAGCTTTCTTT
CDR3aa: CASSLGRGTTEAFF

v_gene: TRBV7-7
abundance: .
d_gene: TRBD2
j_gene: TRBJ2-1
CDR3nt: TGTGCTAGCAGCTCAGTAGCGGGAGGGGGAGGAAAGCAGTTCTTC
CDR3aa: CASSSVAGGGGKQFF

v_gene: TRBV10-3
abundance: .
d_gene: .
j_gene: TRBJ2-7
CDR3nt: TGTGCCATCACCCCGACTTCACCGTCCTACGAGCAGTACTTC
CDR3aa: CAITPTSPSYEQYF

v_gene: TRBV7-9
abundance: once
d_gene: .
j_gene: TRBJ2-1
CDR3nt: TGTGCCAGCAGCTTAAGTGTGGACTTGCCGAACTACAATGAGCAGTTCTTC
CDR3aa: CASSLSVDLPNYNEQFF

v_gene: TRBV5-1
abundance: .
d_gene: .
j_gene: TRBJ2-2
CDR3nt: TGCGCCAGCAGCTTGGAGGGCACCGGGGAGCTGTTTTTT
CDR3aa: CASSLEGTGELFF

v_gene: TRBV27
abundance: once
d_gene: .
j_gene: TRBJ1-5
CDR3nt: TGTGCCAGCAGCTTCCTAGGGAGCGGGCAGCCCCAGCATTTT
CDR3aa: CASSFLGSGQPQHF

v_gene: TRBV7-8
abundance: few
d_gene: TRBD2
j_gene: TRBJ2-7
CDR3nt: TGTGCCAGCAGCTTAGCCGTCCCGGGACTAGCCTACGAGCAGTACTTC
CDR3aa: CASSLAVPGLAYEQYF

v_gene: TRBV5-1
abundance: .
d_gene: TRBD2
j_gene: TRBJ2-3
CDR3nt: TGCGCCAGCAGCCCGACGGGACTAGCGGGAGGGAATACGCAGTATTTT
CDR3aa: CASSPTGLAGGNTQYF

v_gene: TRBV7-2
abundance: .
d_gene: TRBD2
j_gene: TRBJ2-1
CDR3nt: TGTGCCAGCAGCTTAGGAGGGACTAGTCGCGATGAGCAGTTCTTC
CDR3aa: CASSLGGTSRDEQFF

v_gene: TRBV2
abundance: .
d_gene: .
j_gene: TRBJ2-1
CDR3nt: TGTGCCAGCAGTGGTCTTGAGCAGTTCTTC
CDR3aa: CASSGLEQFF

v_gene: TRBV7-2
abundance: .
d_gene: TRBD2
j_gene: TRBJ2-7
CDR3nt: TGTGCCAGCAGCCAGGGACTAGCGGGACCCTACGAGCAGTACTTC
CDR3aa: CASSQGLAGPYEQYF

v_gene: TRBV7-9
abundance: once
d_gene: .
j_gene: TRBJ2-7
CDR3nt: TGTGCCAGCAGCTTGCAGGGCTACGAGCAGTACTTC
CDR3aa: CASSLQGYEQYF

v_gene: TRBV9
abundance: .
d_gene: .
j_gene: TRBJ2-2
CDR3nt: TGTGCCAGCAGCGAGGCACTTTACGGGGAGCTGTTTTTT
CDR3aa: CASSEALYGELFF

v_gene: TRBV5-1
abundance: .
d_gene: .
j_gene: TRBJ2-1
CDR3nt: TGCGCCAGCAGCTTGATGTCCAGAGACAATGAGCAGTTCTTC
CDR3aa: CASSLMSRDNEQFF